Given below is one T cell receptor (beta chain) in context. Authors' methods: Counts of nucleated cells, estimated from reference gene primer amplification, were obtained. Sequencing used immunoSEQ multiplex PCR; TCRdb keeps in-frame clones, though not all of them. V and J calls plus clone size are reproduced from that table; the DNA served to infer D and trimming. The repertoire has under 300,000 clones, 88% of them found once; the top ten carry around 3%. Self-reported history from a screening survey and questionnaire set each donor's cohort. This record belongs to a study of blood T cell repertoires in COVID-19. The wider study: Collection of acute and convalescent COVID-19 samples took place in the United States, Italy and Spain.

Sample: PBMCs or T cells enriched from blood (not recorded which). This clonotype was sampled from a woman in her fifties or sixties who had recovered from COVID-19.

The CDR3 DNA follows: TGTGCCAGCTCACTTTATGAGGGGGGGACCACTAACTATGGCTACACCTTC. This sequence encodes CASSLYEGGTTNYGYTF. The rearrangement joins TRBV18 to TRBJ1-2, with D possibly matching TRBD1 (6 bases). The CDR3 is 17 amino acids. V shed 4 bases and J shed 0 bases, with 18 bases lying between them. CDR1 is KGHSH, CDR2 LQKENI, per germline.